These T cell receptor beta chains were read from a single sample in a study of Ad26.COV2.S vaccination and SARS-CoV-2 variants. Profiling relied on immunoSEQ multiplex PCR, and the TCRdb table lists in-frame clones only, not all of them. The sample includes fewer than 600,000 clones, 89% of them seen just once. The sequencing here drew on peripheral blood, taken in a trial of Ad26.COV2.S vaccine versus placebo. Receptors were obtained from a person aged 18-65 years who received the Ad26.COV2.S COVID-19 vaccine or a placebo. CDR3s include the opening cysteine and the closing phenylalanine or tryptophan. D genes are given only for firm matches. The size of a clone is reported for some rows only, either as once, few or many, or as a class for expanded clones.

.	TRBJ1-5	TRBV28	few	CASSLPPNQPQHF	TGTGCCAGCAGTTTACCCCCAAATCAGCCCCAGCATTTT
.	TRBJ1-3	TRBV4-3	once	CASSLTDSSGNTIYF	TGCGCCAGCAGCCTAACGGACAGCTCTGGAAACACCATATATTTT
.	TRBJ1-4	TRBV2	once	CASSDWVIEKLFF	TGTGCCAGCAGTGACTGGGTAATTGAAAAACTGTTTTTT
.	TRBJ1-3	TRBV5-1	once	CASSLRDKGNTIYF	TGCGCCAGCAGCCTCCGGGACAAGGGAAACACCATATATTTT
.	TRBJ1-2	TRBV6-5	.	CASRETGAYGYTF	TGTGCCAGCAGGGAGACGGGGGCCTATGGCTACACCTTC
.	TRBJ1-1	TRBV7-2	once	CASSTTVDTEAFF	TGTGCCAGCAGCACGACAGTGGACACTGAAGCTTTCTTT
.	TRBJ2-7	TRBV28	.	CASTSRLPDYEQYF	TGTGCCAGCACGTCTAGGCTCCCAGATTACGAGCAGTACTTC
TRBD1	TRBJ2-6	TRBV5-1	.	CASGMGQGAGANVLTF	TGCGCCAGCGGGATGGGACAGGGGGCTGGGGCCAACGTCCTGACTTTC
.	TRBJ1-2	TRBV9	.	CASSSSPSRQEANYGYTF	TGTGCCAGCAGCTCTAGCCCCTCTCGACAGGAAGCAAACTATGGCTACACCTTC
.	TRBJ1-2	TRBV29-1	.	CSTTAGSLYGYTF	TGCAGCACAACCGCAGGAAGTCTCTATGGCTACACCTTC
TRBD2	TRBJ2-2	TRBV19	.	CASTLAGSSGELFF	TGTGCCAGTACCCTAGCGGGCTCATCCGGGGAGCTGTTTTTT
.	TRBJ2-5	TRBV7-9	.	CASSLVVTTGLQETQYF	TGTGCCAGCAGCTTAGTCGTTACGACAGGCCTCCAAGAGACCCAGTACTTC
.	TRBJ1-2	TRBV9	.	CASSYKSTGENYYGYTF	TGTGCCAGCAGCTATAAATCCACAGGCGAAAACTACTATGGCTACACCTTC
.	TRBJ2-7	TRBV4-3	.	CASSQEWPSYEQYF	TGCGCCAGCAGCCAAGAGTGGCCAAGTTACGAGCAGTACTTC
.	TRBJ1-6	TRBV6-5	.	CASSSSAGPYNSPLHF	TGTGCCAGCAGTTCCTCCGCCGGTCCTTATAATTCACCCCTCCACTTT
TRBD2	TRBJ2-1	TRBV7-3	.	CASSPDKLAGVNEQFF	TGTGCCAGCAGCCCGGATAAACTAGCGGGAGTTAATGAGCAGTTCTTC
TRBD1	TRBJ2-7	TRBV18	.	CASSPGTGHYYEQYF	TGTGCCAGCTCACCGGGGACAGGGCATTACTACGAGCAGTACTTC
.	TRBJ1-1	TRBV7-2	.	CASSLDWGGTEAFF	TGTGCCAGCAGCTTAGACTGGGGTGGCACTGAAGCTTTCTTT
TRBD1	TRBJ2-3	TRBV12-3/TRBV12-4	.	CASSPGQRPQYF	TGTGCCAGCAGTCCGGGACAGAGACCGCAGTATTTT
.	TRBJ1-1	TRBV29-1	.	CSVAVTVMNTEAFF	TGCAGCGTTGCGGTGACAGTCATGAACACTGAAGCTTTCTTT
TRBD1	TRBJ2-7	TRBV5-1	.	CASSLGGTGSGEQYF	TGCGCCAGCAGCTTGGGTGGGACAGGGTCAGGTGAGCAGTACTTC
.	TRBJ2-7	TRBV28	once	CASSFSSPEQYF	TGTGCCAGCAGTTTCTCTAGTCCCGAGCAGTACTTC
.	TRBJ1-3	TRBV6-5	few	CASRTRQADTIYF	TGTGCCAGCAGAACAAGACAGGCGGACACCATATATTTT
TRBD1	TRBJ2-7	TRBV3-1/TRBV3-2	.	CASSHGKGTGDYEQYF	TGTGCCAGCAGCCACGGCAAGGGGACAGGGGACTACGAGCAGTACTTC
.	TRBJ2-2	TRBV10-3	.	CATRAGHQNTGELFF	TGTGCCACCCGCGCGGGACACCAGAACACCGGGGAGCTGTTTTTT
TRBD2	TRBJ2-7	TRBV5-1	once	CASSHRLAGGLYEQYF	TGCGCCAGCAGCCACCGACTAGCGGGGGGCCTCTACGAGCAGTACTTC
.	TRBJ2-7	TRBV7-9	.	CASSFGQGSYEQYF	TGTGCCAGCAGCTTCGGCCAGGGCTCCTACGAGCAGTACTTC
.	TRBJ1-5	TRBV10-2	.	CASRPRGSQPQHF	TGCGCCAGCAGACCCAGGGGAAGCCAGCCCCAGCATTTT
TRBD1	TRBJ1-1	TRBV5-1	.	CASSFTGVTEAFF	TGCGCCAGCAGCTTTACAGGGGTTACTGAAGCTTTCTTT
.	TRBJ1-3	TRBV7-8	once	CASSLGISGNTIYF	TGTGCCAGCAGCTTAGGAATCTCTGGAAACACCATATATTTT
.	TRBJ1-6	TRBV4-1	.	CASSQAKGVGDSPLHF	TGCGCCAGCAGCCAAGCCAAGGGTGTCGGTGACTCACCCCTCCACTTT
.	TRBJ1-2	TRBV7-9	.	CASSLTLGQGDGYTF	TGTGCCAGCAGCCTAACATTAGGGCAGGGAGATGGCTACACCTTC
TRBD1	TRBJ1-5	TRBV18	.	CASSHNPGDSSSGNQPQHF	TGTGCCAGCTCACATAACCCGGGGGACAGTTCTAGTGGCAATCAGCCCCAGCATTTT
.	TRBJ1-4	TRBV6-5	.	CASEREPNEKLFF	TGTGCCAGCGAGCGGGAACCTAATGAAAAACTGTTTTTT
.	TRBJ1-5	TRBV11-3	.	CASFKGNNQPQHF	TGTGCCAGCTTTAAGGGAAACAATCAGCCCCAGCATTTT
TRBD2	TRBJ2-2	TRBV9	once	CASSPERETGELFF	TGTGCCAGCAGCCCAGAGCGGGAAACCGGGGAGCTGTTTTTT
TRBD2	TRBJ2-1	TRBV10-2	.	CASSSGRINEQFF	TGCGCCAGCAGTAGCGGGAGGATCAATGAGCAGTTCTTC
.	TRBJ2-5	TRBV19	.	CASSISRSPRETQYF	TGTGCCAGTAGTATAAGTAGAAGTCCTCGGGAGACCCAGTACTTC
.	TRBJ2-3	TRBV9	.	CASSTQSGDTDTQYF	TGTGCCAGCAGCACCCAGTCGGGGGACACAGATACGCAGTATTTT
.	TRBJ2-2	TRBV12-5	.	CASGLSGSTGELFF	TGTGCTAGTGGTTTGTCGGGGTCCACCGGGGAGCTGTTTTTT
.	TRBJ1-5	TRBV19	.	CASSISGKSQPQHF	TGTGCCAGTAGTATATCAGGTAAAAGTCAGCCCCAGCATTTT
.	TRBJ1-5	TRBV18	.	CASSPGLPRSQHF	TGTGCCAGCTCACCAGGGCTGCCCAGGTCCCAGCATTTT
.	TRBJ1-2	TRBV3-1/TRBV3-2	.	CASSQATQGWGYGYTF	TGTGCCAGCAGCCAAGCTACACAGGGTTGGGGCTATGGCTACACCTTC
.	TRBJ1-1	TRBV4-2	.	CASSQELVYMNTEAFF	TGTGCCAGCAGCCAAGAACTGGTCTACATGAACACTGAAGCTTTCTTT
.	TRBJ2-4	TRBV27	.	CASSLQGWDIQYF	TGTGCCAGCAGTTTACAGGGTTGGGACATTCAGTACTTC
.	TRBJ2-7	TRBV9	.	CASGGSSYEQYF	TGTGCCAGCGGCGGCAGCTCCTACGAGCAGTACTTC
.	TRBJ1-1	TRBV7-3	.	CASSPGMANTEAFF	TGTGCCAGCAGCCCAGGGATGGCGAACACTGAAGCTTTCTTT
.	TRBJ1-2	TRBV13	.	CASSPWTDNYGYTF	TGTGCCAGCAGCCCTTGGACAGACAACTATGGCTACACCTTC
TRBD1	TRBJ1-2	TRBV13	few	CASSIGQGGYGYTF	TGTGCCAGCAGCATCGGACAGGGTGGCTATGGCTACACCTTC
.	TRBJ1-5	TRBV6-5	.	CASSNRQANQPQHF	TGTGCCAGCAGTAATAGACAGGCGAATCAGCCCCAGCATTTT